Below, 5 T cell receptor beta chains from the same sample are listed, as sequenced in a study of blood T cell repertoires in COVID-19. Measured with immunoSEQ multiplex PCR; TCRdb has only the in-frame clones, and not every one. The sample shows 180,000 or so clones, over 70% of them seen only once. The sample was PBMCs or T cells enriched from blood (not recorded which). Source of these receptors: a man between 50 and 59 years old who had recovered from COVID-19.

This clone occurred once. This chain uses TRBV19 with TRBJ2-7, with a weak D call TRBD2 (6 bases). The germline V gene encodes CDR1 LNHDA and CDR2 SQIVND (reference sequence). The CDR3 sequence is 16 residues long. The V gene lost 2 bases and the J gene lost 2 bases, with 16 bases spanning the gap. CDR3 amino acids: CASSIYGSRRPYEQYF. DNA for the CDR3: TGTGCCAGTAGTATATACGGGAGTAGGAGGCCCTACGAGCAGTACTTC. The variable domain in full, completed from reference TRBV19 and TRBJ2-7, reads DGGITQSPKYLFRKEGQNVTLSCEQNLNHDAMYWYRQDPGQGLRLIYYSQIVNDFQKGDIAEGYSVSREKKESFPLTVTSAQKNPTAFYLCASSIYGSRRPYEQYFGPGTRLTVT.

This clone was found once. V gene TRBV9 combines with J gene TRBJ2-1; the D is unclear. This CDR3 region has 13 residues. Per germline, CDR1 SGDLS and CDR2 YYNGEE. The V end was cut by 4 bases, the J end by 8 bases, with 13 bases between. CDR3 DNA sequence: TGTGCCAGCAGCCCCGAAGGTAGCCATGAGCAGTTCTTC. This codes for CASSPEGSHEQFF. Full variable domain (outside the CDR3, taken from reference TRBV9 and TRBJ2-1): DSGVTQTPKHLITATGQRVTLRCSPRSGDLSVYWYQQSLDQGLQFLIQYYNGEERAKGNILERFSAQQFPDLHSELNLSSLELGDSALYFCASSPEGSHEQFFGPGTRLTVL.

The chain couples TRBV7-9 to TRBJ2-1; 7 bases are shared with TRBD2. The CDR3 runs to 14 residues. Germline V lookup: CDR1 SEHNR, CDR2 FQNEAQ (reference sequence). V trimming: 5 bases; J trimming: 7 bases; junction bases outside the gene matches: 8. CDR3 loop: CASSPWGGLNEQFF. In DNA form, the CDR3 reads TGTGCCAGCAGCCCCTGGGGAGGGTTAAATGAGCAGTTCTTC.

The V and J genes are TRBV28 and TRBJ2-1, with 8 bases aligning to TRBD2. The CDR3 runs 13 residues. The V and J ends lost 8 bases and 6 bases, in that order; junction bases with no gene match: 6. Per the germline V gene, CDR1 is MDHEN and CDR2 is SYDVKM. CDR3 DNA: TGTGCCAGCTTCGGCGGGAGGACCAATGAGCAGTTCTTC. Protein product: CASFGGRTNEQFF.

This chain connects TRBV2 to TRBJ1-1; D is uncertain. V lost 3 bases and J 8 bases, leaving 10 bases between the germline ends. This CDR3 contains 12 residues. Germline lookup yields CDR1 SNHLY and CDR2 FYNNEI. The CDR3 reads CASSDQRFEAFF. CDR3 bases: TGTGCCAGCAGTGATCAACGGTTCGAAGCTTTCTTT.